Listed below are T cell receptor beta chains from one sample, sequenced in a study of cytomegalovirus exposure and HLA in healthy donors. The method was immunoSEQ multiplex PCR; TCRdb's version includes in-frame clones alone and lacks a portion of them. The sample records hundreds of thousands of clones, roughly 80% being singletons. Sequenced material: PBMCs. These receptors all stem from a male donor in good health and CMV-seronegative. CDR3s include the opening cysteine and the closing phenylalanine or tryptophan. The D gene is left open where the match is weak. Not all rows give a size; the values are once, few, many and, for expanded clones, a class.

TRBV10-3	-	TRBD1	16	TRBJ1-3	CAISSGTAYSGNTIYF	TGTGCCATCAGCTCCGGGACAGCCTACTCTGGAAACACCATATATTTT
TRBV29-1	once	-	14	TRBJ2-3	CSVGGGLYTDTQYF	TGCAGCGTTGGGGGCGGCCTCTACACAGATACGCAGTATTTT
TRBV28	-	-	14	TRBJ1-1	CATWGGRTNTEAFF	TGTGCCACGTGGGGGGGCAGGACAAACACTGAAGCTTTCTTT
TRBV9	-	-	14	TRBJ2-1	CASSWDPRRNEQFF	TGTGCCAGCAGCTGGGATCCTCGGAGGAATGAGCAGTTCTTC
TRBV5-1	-	-	15	TRBJ2-2	CASSLVQTNTGELFF	TGCGCCAGCAGCTTGGTGCAGACGAACACCGGGGAGCTGTTTTTT
TRBV5-8	-	TRBD1	15	TRBJ2-5	CASSLADRAQETQYF	TGTGCCAGCAGCTTGGCGGACAGGGCCCAAGAGACCCAGTACTTC
TRBV27	few	-	14	TRBJ1-1	CASSRKGWRGEAFF	TGTGCCAGCAGCCGTAAGGGGTGGAGAGGTGAAGCTTTCTTT
TRBV6-5	-	TRBD1	14	TRBJ2-5	CASSYTGGLETQYF	TGTGCCAGCAGTTATACAGGGGGCTTGGAGACCCAGTACTTC
TRBV6-6	-	-	14	TRBJ1-6	CASRPRGADSPLHF	TGTGCCAGCAGACCCCGGGGAGCGGATTCACCCCTCCACTTT
TRBV19	-	-	16	TRBJ1-5	CASSMAGRVSNQPQHF	TGTGCCAGTAGTATGGCGGGACGGGTTAGCAATCAGCCCCAGCATTTT
TRBV15	-	TRBD2	15	TRBJ2-3	CATSSGLAFKDTQYF	TGTGCCACCAGCTCGGGACTAGCCTTTAAAGATACGCAGTATTTT
TRBV18	-	-	15	TRBJ1-1	CASSPVGLRNTEAFF	TGTGCCAGCTCACCGGTCGGACTGAGAAACACTGAAGCTTTCTTT
TRBV6-1	-	TRBD2	14	TRBJ2-4	CASSGGTAKNIQYF	TGTGCCAGCAGCGGGGGGACAGCCAAAAACATTCAGTACTTC
TRBV28	-	-	14	TRBJ1-2	CASTTSRALFGYTF	TGTGCCAGCACGACTAGCCGGGCCCTTTTTGGCTACACCTTC
TRBV18	-	-	13	TRBJ2-7	CASSPLQTYEQYF	TGTGCCAGCTCACCACTACAGACCTACGAGCAGTACTTC
TRBV7-2	-	TRBD2	15	TRBJ2-4	CASSLETSGRGIQYF	TGTGCCAGCAGCTTAGAGACTAGCGGGAGGGGCATTCAGTACTTC
TRBV6-6	-	TRBD1	16	TRBJ1-1	CASSSGTGARNTEAFF	TGTGCCAGCAGTTCCGGGACAGGGGCCAGGAACACTGAAGCTTTCTTT
TRBV20-1	once	TRBD1	11	TRBJ1-2	CSARQGVGYTF	TGCAGTGCTAGACAGGGGGTTGGCTACACCTTC
TRBV21-1	-	-	15	TRBJ1-4	CASRSRRKRDEKLFF	TGTGCCAGCAGATCCCGACGTAAGCGGGATGAAAAACTGTTTTTT
TRBV7-2	-	TRBD2	14	TRBJ2-7	CASSSSSGRNEQYF	TGTGCCAGCAGCTCATCTAGCGGGAGAAACGAGCAGTACTTC
TRBV30	-	TRBD2	15	TRBJ2-3	CAWSPTSGRGDTQYF	TGTGCCTGGAGTCCGACTAGCGGGAGAGGAGATACGCAGTATTTT
TRBV6-1	-	-	14	TRBJ1-2	CASSATTTNYGYTF	TGTGCCAGCAGTGCGACGACTACTAACTATGGCTACACCTTC
TRBV5-4	few	TRBD1	11	TRBJ1-1	CASSADREAFF	TGTGCCAGCAGCGCGGACAGGGAAGCTTTCTTT
TRBV11-2	-	TRBD2	17	TRBJ2-2	CASSLVLAGVGAGELFF	TGTGCCAGCAGCTTAGTGCTAGCGGGAGTAGGGGCCGGGGAGCTGTTTTTT
TRBV7-8	-	TRBD1	17	TRBJ2-5	CASSLVTGGATQETQYF	TGTGCCAGCAGCTTAGTGACAGGGGGAGCGACTCAAGAGACCCAGTACTTC
TRBV5-4	once	TRBD1	14	TRBJ2-7	CASSWGTGVYEQYF	TGTGCCAGCAGTTGGGGGACAGGGGTGTACGAGCAGTACTTC
TRBV4-1	few	TRBD1	16	TRBJ2-2	CASSSRAGTATGELFF	TGCGCCAGCAGCAGCCGAGCAGGGACAGCCACCGGGGAGCTGTTTTTT
TRBV30	-	-	11	TRBJ1-1	CALARATEAFF	TGTGCCTTAGCCAGGGCCACTGAAGCTTTCTTT
TRBV23-1	-	-	14	TRBJ2-5	CASSQDKANETQYF	TGCGCCAGCAGTCAGGACAAGGCCAACGAGACCCAGTACTTC
TRBV11-1	few	TRBD2	15	TRBJ2-5	CASSLAGGIQETQYF	TGTGCCAGCAGCTTAGCGGGAGGGATACAAGAGACCCAGTACTTC
TRBV5-1	-	TRBD1	14	TRBJ1-4	CASSWGQGIEKLFF	TGCGCCAGCAGCTGGGGACAGGGAATTGAAAAACTGTTTTTT
TRBV27	-	-	14	TRBJ1-5	CASSLGGVGQPQHF	TGTGCCAGCAGCCTGGGGGGTGTCGGTCAGCCCCAGCATTTT
TRBV30	-	-	11	TRBJ2-1	CAWSGGRPQFF	TGTGCCTGGAGTGGGGGCAGGCCCCAGTTCTTC
TRBV19	-	-	17	TRBJ1-3	CASSIFGSGDSGNTIYF	-
TRBV7-7	-	TRBD2	15	TRBJ2-5	CASSLPSGTQETQYF	TGTGCCAGCAGCTTACCTAGCGGGACTCAAGAGACCCAGTACTTC
TRBV2	-	TRBD1	14	TRBJ1-2	CASSEDQGAYGYTF	TGTGCCAGCAGTGAAGATCAGGGGGCCTATGGCTACACCTTC
TRBV6-6	few	TRBD1	15	TRBJ1-5	CASRRGQDRNQPQHF	TGTGCCAGCAGGCGTGGACAGGACCGCAATCAGCCCCAGCATTTT
TRBV27	-	-	13	TRBJ1-1	CASSRAPNTEAFF	TGTGCCAGCAGCAGGGCCCCGAACACTGAAGCTTTCTTT
TRBV19	-	-	16	TRBJ2-7	CASSMASALRTYEQYF	TGTGCCAGTAGTATGGCTTCTGCTCTCCGAACCTACGAGCAGTACTTC
TRBV28	-	-	14	TRBJ1-6	CASSFSSTNSPLHF	TGTGCCAGCAGTTTTTCCAGTACGAATTCACCCCTCCACTTT
TRBV18	-	-	14	TRBJ2-3	CASSPLQSTDTQYF	TGTGCCAGCTCACCACTGCAGAGCACAGATACGCAGTATTTT
TRBV5-4	-	TRBD2	16	TRBJ2-2	CASSFRTSGRVGELFF	TGTGCCAGCAGCTTCCGGACTAGCGGGAGGGTCGGGGAGCTGTTTTTT
TRBV9	few	-	16	TRBJ2-5	CASSVDVGPTSETQYF	TGTGCCAGCAGCGTAGATGTGGGGCCGACATCGGAGACCCAGTACTTC
TRBV20-1	-	-	10	TRBJ1-2	CSAAIGGYTF	TGCAGTGCAGCAATCGGGGGCTACACCTTC
TRBV5-5	-	TRBD2	13	TRBJ2-7	CASSLGLAHEQYF	TGTGCCAGCAGCTTGGGACTAGCCCACGAGCAGTACTTC
TRBV19	-	-	12	TRBJ2-5	CASSALQETQYF	TGTGCCAGTTCCGCACTTCAAGAGACCCAGTACTTC
TRBV30	-	-	12	TRBJ2-5	CAWISEGETQYF	TGTGCCTGGATAAGTGAGGGAGAGACCCAGTACTTC
TRBV7-9	-	TRBD1	13	TRBJ1-2	CASSLEGAGGYTF	TGTGCCAGCAGCTTAGAGGGGGCTGGTGGCTACACCTTC
TRBV28	-	TRBD1	18	TRBJ1-2	CASRGGRTGGRQFYGCTF	TGTGCCAGCAGGGGAGGAAGGACAGGCGGCCGTCAATTCTATGGCTGCACCTTC
TRBV7-9	-	-	11	TRBJ1-3	CASSLLGTIYF	TGTGCCAGCAGCTTACTAGGCACCATATATTTT
TRBV19	-	TRBD1	13	TRBJ2-7	CASSARDSYEQYF	TGTGCCAGTAGTGCCCGGGACAGCTACGAGCAGTACTTC
TRBV6-6	once	-	16	TRBJ2-7	CASSYFLVGSSYEQYF	TGTGCCAGCAGTTACTTCCTTGTCGGGAGCTCCTACGAGCAGTACTTC
TRBV25-1	-	-	13	TRBJ1-1	CASQRQENTEAFF	TGTGCCAGCCAAAGACAGGAGAACACTGAAGCTTTCTTT
TRBV7-9	few	TRBD2	15	TRBJ2-1	CASSPPPREGIEQFF	TGTGCCAGCAGCCCACCCCCTAGGGAGGGCATTGAGCAGTTCTTC
TRBV15	-	-	15	TRBJ1-1	CATRGKGWGNTEAFF	TGTGCCACCAGGGGAAAAGGGTGGGGCAACACTGAAGCTTTCTTT
TRBV19	-	TRBD1	11	TRBJ1-2	CASRTGDGYTF	TGTGCCAGTAGGACAGGGGATGGCTACACCTTC
TRBV5-6	few	-	13	TRBJ1-4	CASSLKSNEKLFF	TGTGCCAGCAGCTTGAAAAGCAATGAAAAACTGTTTTTT
TRBV2	once	TRBD1	11	TRBJ2-7	CASRGQYEQYF	TGTGCCAGCAGGGGACAGTACGAGCAGTACTTC